One and the same sample provided the 14 T cell receptor beta chains below, sequenced in a study of cytomegalovirus exposure and HLA in healthy donors. This table comes from immunoSEQ multiplex PCR, and its TCRdb copy is limited to in-frame clones, with some not included. The table lists fewer than 200,000 clones, around 82% of them singletons. The specimen was PBMCs. The source of these receptors is a woman aged 18-35 years in good health and CMV-seropositive.

The chain recombines TRBV15 with TRBJ2-3; 9 positions agree with TRBD2. Trimming took 4 bases from V and 0 from J; bases not matched to a gene: 5. Germline CDR1 and CDR2: LNHNV and YYDKDF (reference sequence). The CDR3 is made up of 16 amino acids. The CDR3 DNA follows: TGTGCCACCAGCACTTTAGCGGGAGTTAGCACAGATACGCAGTATTTT. Protein: CATSTLAGVSTDTQYF.

The count of this clone is one. The J gene is TRBJ2-5, the V gene TRBV5-1; 7 positions match TRBD1. The CDR3 consists of 14 residues. Germline V lookup: CDR1 SGHRS, CDR2 YFSETQ. V lost 2 bases to trimming and J lost 4 bases; unmatched junction nucleotides: 5. CDR3 residues: CASSFGTVRETQYF. The CDR3 DNA follows: TGCGCCAGCAGCTTCGGGACAGTTCGAGAGACCCAGTACTTC.

The chain joins TRBV6-7 to TRBJ1-2; D uncertain. TRBV6-7 falls under the ORF class, with uncertain function. The CDR3 runs 14 residues. Trimming left V 2 bases short and J 8 bases short, with 15 bases between. Here the CDR3 reads CASSYPRKAQGYTF. The CDR3 DNA follows: TGTGCCAGCAGTTACCCCCGTAAAGCGCAAGGCTACACCTTC.

This rearrangement joins TRBV13 to TRBJ2-6; perhaps TRBD2 as D (6 bases). This CDR3 region has 16 residues. Germline V gene data show CDR1 as PRHDT and CDR2 as FYEKMQ (reference sequence). V was cut by 5 bases and J by 0 bases, with 11 bases left in between. CDR3 sequence: CASSGRDPSGANVLTF. The CDR3 DNA reads TGTGCCAGCAGCGGGCGGGATCCCTCTGGGGCCAACGTCCTGACTTTC.

The V and J genes are TRBV9 and TRBJ1-3; D unclear. The CDR3 runs 11 residues. Germline CDR1 is SGDLS and CDR2 is YYNGEE. The V end was cut by 10 bases, the J end by 4 bases, with 9 bases between. CDR3 in amino acids: CAVLPGNTIYF. Written as DNA, the CDR3 is TGTGCCGTCCTACCCGGAAACACCATATATTTT.

This sequence joins TRBV29-1 and TRBJ2-1; no definite D call. V lost 5 bases to trimming and J lost 5 bases, with 10 bases between them. CDR1 is SQVTM, CDR2 ANQGSEA, per germline. The CDR3 is 12 residues long. In DNA form, the CDR3 reads TGCAGCGTTCAGAGGTCCAACAATGAGCAGTTCTTC. Its translation is CSVQRSNNEQFF.

V and J are TRBV7-9 and TRBJ2-2; D is perhaps TRBD1 (6 bases). The CDR3 runs 16 residues. CDR1 and CDR2 (germline): SEHNR, FQNEAQ (reference sequence). V was trimmed by 5 bases and J by 1 base, leaving 14 bases between them. CDR3 protein: CASSQPGGENTGELFF. DNA for the CDR3: TGTGCCAGCAGCCAACCTGGGGGCGAGAACACCGGGGAGCTGTTTTTT.

This clone was recorded only once. The gene calls are TRBV6-6 and TRBJ1-2, with D uncertain. Germline CDR1 and CDR2: MNHNY and SVGAGI (reference sequence). CDR3 size: 12 residues. V lost 2 bases and J 8 bases, leaving 9 bases between the germline ends. CDR3 DNA: TGTGCCAGCAGTTACACATTGGAGGGCTACACCTTC. The encoded protein is CASSYTLEGYTF.

The genes are TRBV2 and TRBJ2-2; TRBD2 matches at 12 bases. The V and J ends lost 9 bases and 4 bases, in that order; junction bases with no gene match: 6. Germline values: CDR1 SNHLY, CDR2 FYNNEI. The CDR3 extends over 15 amino acids. The CDR3 bases are TGTGCCAGTAAACTAGCGGGGGGCCCCACCGGGGAGCTGTTTTTT. Translation: CASKLAGGPTGELFF.

The chain joins TRBV27 to TRBJ1-1; 7 nucleotides agree with TRBD1. Trimming took 6 bases from V and 10 from J; bases not matched to a gene: 14. Germline V gene lookup returns CDR1 MNHEY and CDR2 SMNVEV (reference sequence). The CDR3 runs to 14 residues. The CDR3, as DNA: TGTGCCAGCAGGATTGGGACAGCCAACCCAGTAGCTTTCTTT. This translates into CASRIGTANPVAFF.

The V gene is TRBV15, the J gene TRBJ2-7; D is uncertain. V shed 4 bases and J shed 3 bases, with 16 bases lying between them. CDR1 is LNHNV and CDR2 is YYDKDF in the germline V gene (reference sequence). CDR3 size: 15 residues. CDR3 loop: CATSIERSPNYEQYF. CDR3 bases: TGTGCCACCAGCATCGAGAGGTCGCCAAACTACGAGCAGTACTTC.

This chain uses TRBV7-2 with TRBJ2-1; 8 bases map to TRBD1. Losses at the gene ends were 6 bases for V and 4 bases for J; bases not matched to a gene: 8. This CDR3 spans 15 amino acids. Germline loops: CDR1 SGHTA, CDR2 FQGNSA. CDR3 DNA: TGTGCCAGCAGGGCCTCGGGACAGGTTTACAATGAGCAGTTCTTC. Translation: CASRASGQVYNEQFF.

The chain employs TRBV11-3 and TRBJ1-1; D possibly corresponds to TRBD1 (6 bases). V lost 1 base and J lost 5, with 11 bases in between. This CDR3 contains 14 residues. Germline V gene lookup returns CDR1 SGHNT and CDR2 YENEEA. CDR3 in amino acids: CASSLGRDRTEAFF. CDR3 in DNA: TGTGCCAGCAGCTTAGGACGTGACAGGACTGAAGCTTTCTTT.

This clone was picked up a small number of times. This CDR3 is CASSLDGGGGNYGYTF. The CDR3 nucleotides read TGTGCCAGCAGCTTGGACGGCGGCGGGGGCAACTATGGCTACACCTTC. The chain couples TRBV5-5 to TRBJ1-2; perhaps TRBD1 as D (6 bases). The CDR3 spans 16 residues. The V gene's germline CDR1 is SGHKS and CDR2 YYEKEE (reference sequence). Trimming stripped 0 bases from V and 2 bases from J, with 14 bases between.